This passage covers 20 T cell receptor beta chains from one sample sequenced in a study of cytomegalovirus exposure and HLA in healthy donors. The PCR was carried out with 60 Vbeta primers and 13 Jbeta primers. Some clones are missing from TCRdb's copy, which holds only in-frame ones; the method was immunoSEQ multiplex PCR. The sample carries about 120,000 clones, roughly 70% recorded once. Sequencing was done on a sample of PBMCs. The receptors derive from a woman between 35 and 50 years old in good health and CMV-seropositive.

The chain is built from TRBV5-1 and TRBJ2-1; 8 bases match TRBD2. This CDR3 is 13 amino acids long. Per the germline V gene, CDR1 is SGHRS and CDR2 is YFSETQ. The trim removed 4 bases at V and 8 bases at J, leaving 5 bases unmatched. CDR3 sequence (DNA): TGCGCCAGCAGCCCTATCGGGGGGGATGAGCAGTTCTTC. It specifies CASSPIGGDEQFF.

The V and J genes are TRBV30 and TRBJ1-6; 7 bases line up with TRBD1. V trimming: 2 bases; J trimming: 6 bases; junction bases outside the gene matches: 4. This CDR3 has 14 residues. CDR1 is GTSNPN and CDR2 is SVGIG in the germline V gene (reference sequence). Here the CDR3 reads CAWSLTGFNSPLHF. Here the CDR3 DNA reads TGTGCCTGGAGTTTGACAGGGTTTAATTCACCCCTCCACTTT.

This rearrangement joins TRBV5-1 to TRBJ2-7, with 9 bases identical to TRBD1. V lost 1 base, J lost 4 bases, and 6 bases stayed unmatched. Germline V gene lookup returns CDR1 SGHRS and CDR2 YFSETQ. The CDR3 runs 15 residues. The CDR3 loop is CASSLQDRGTYEQYF. CDR3 nucleotides: TGCGCCAGCAGCTTGCAGGACAGGGGAACGTACGAGCAGTACTTC.

The genes are TRBV5-5 and TRBJ2-3; perhaps TRBD1 as D (6 bases). Germline V lookup: CDR1 SGHKS, CDR2 YYEKEE (reference sequence). The CDR3 has 14 residues. V was cut by 4 bases and J by 1 base, with 10 bases left in between. CDR3 sequence (DNA): TGTGCCAGCAGCACAAACAGGGGCACAGATACGCAGTATTTT. It encodes CASSTNRGTDTQYF.

V gene TRBV7-9 combines with J gene TRBJ2-1, with 10 bases identical to TRBD1. The V gene end was trimmed by 4 bases and the J gene end by 6 bases; junction bases not matched to a gene: 9. Germline V gives CDR1 SEHNR, CDR2 FQNEAQ (reference sequence). This CDR3 has 16 amino acids. The DNA for the CDR3 is TGTGCCAGCAGCTCAATCGGGACAGGGGTGAGCAATGAGCAGTTCTTC. Encoded protein: CASSSIGTGVSNEQFF.

The V and J genes are TRBV10-3 and TRBJ1-1, with TRBD1 matching over 8 bases. In germline, CDR1 is ENHRY, CDR2 SYGVKD. V gave up 4 bases and J gave up 8 bases; unmatched junction bases: 6. This CDR3 is 13 amino acids long. In DNA, the CDR3 is TGTGCCATCAGTGGCTTCGGACAGGGCGAAGCTTTCTTT. It codes for CAISGFGQGEAFF.

The chain carries TRBV10-3 and TRBJ2-7; D is perhaps TRBD1 (6 bases). The CDR3 length is 13 residues. Germline lookup yields CDR1 ENHRY and CDR2 SYGVKD. V was trimmed by 4 bases and J by 1 base, leaving 8 bases between them. CDR3 sequence: CAISVDSSYEQYF. The CDR3 bases are TGTGCCATCAGTGTGGACAGTTCCTACGAGCAGTACTTC.

This chain connects TRBV28 to TRBJ1-4; D unresolved. Trimming pared 10 bases from V and 4 bases from J, leaving 19 bases between. Germline CDR1 reads MDHEN; CDR2 reads SYDVKM. This CDR3 has 15 amino acids. CDR3 sequence: CATPLREIFNEKLFF. In DNA form, the CDR3 reads TGTGCCACTCCTCTCCGGGAGATCTTTAATGAAAAACTGTTTTTT.

This clone appeared a few times. The gene calls are TRBV7-2 and TRBJ2-7; D remains ambiguous. Looked up from germline, CDR1 is SGHTA and CDR2 is FQGNSA. Trimming shortened V by 1 base and J by 3 bases, and 4 bases separated the two germline ends. This CDR3 has 12 residues. The DNA of the CDR3 is TGTGCCAGCAGCTTAGACAACTACGAGCAGTACTTC. Its translation is CASSLDNYEQYF.

The chain couples TRBV9 to TRBJ1-4; D may be TRBD1 (5 bases). CDR1 is SGDLS, CDR2 YYNGEE, per germline. The CDR3 totals 15 residues. Trimming removed 0 bases at V and 10 bases at J, with 16 bases between. The CDR3 DNA reads TGTGCCAGCAGCGTAGGTGGACGGACCGGGGGAAAACTGTTTTTT. It translates to CASSVGGRTGGKLFF.

The chain recombines TRBV5-1 with TRBJ1-1, with 10 bases fitting TRBD1. Germline V gene sequence: CDR1 SGHRS, CDR2 YFSETQ. This CDR3 has 14 residues. V lost 3 bases to trimming and J lost 13 bases; unmatched junction nucleotides: 12. The CDR3 loop reads CASSSGDRGPTGFF. The CDR3 DNA sequence: TGCGCCAGCAGCTCCGGTGACAGGGGGCCCACAGGTTTCTTT.

The chain combines TRBV6-1 with TRBJ1-1; 7 positions agree with TRBD1. The CDR3 is 12 residues long. V dropped 6 bases and J dropped 4; count of bases not matched to a gene: 2. The germline V gene has CDR1 MNHNS and CDR2 SASEGT. DNA for the CDR3: TGTGCCAGCAGCACAGGGGCCACTGAAGCTTTCTTT. It is translated as CASSTGATEAFF.

As for this clone: Other nucleotide sequences from this sample produce the same CDR3. The chain recombines TRBV6-1 with TRBJ1-2; D is ambiguous. CDR3 size: 13 residues. The ends were cut back, 3 bases at V and 4 bases at J, with 9 bases in the middle. Germline V gene data show CDR1 as MNHNS and CDR2 as SASEGT. CDR3 amino acids: CASSETGSYGYTF. The CDR3 region has the DNA TGTGCCAGCAGTGAGACGGGATCCTATGGCTACACCTTC.

This rearrangement joins TRBV27 to TRBJ1-6, with no clear D. CDR1 and CDR2 from the germline V gene are MNHEY and SMNVEV (reference sequence). The CDR3 loop spans 14 amino acids. Trimming took 7 bases from V and 2 from J, leaving 9 bases between them. Here the CDR3 DNA reads TGTGCCAGCAATACAGAAGCCTATAATTCACCCCTCCACTTT. Protein: CASNTEAYNSPLHF.

The CDR3 region is CASSLGTRDTIYF. DNA for the CDR3: TGTGCCAGCAGCTTAGGAACCCGGGACACCATATATTTT. The chain recombines TRBV11-2 with TRBJ1-3; D is unclear. Trimming removed 1 base from V and 8 bases from J, with 9 bases in between. The germline gives CDR1 SGHAT, CDR2 FQNNGV. The CDR3 sequence is 13 residues long.

The chain has TRBV2 and TRBJ1-4; TRBD1 might be the D (5 bases). The V end lost 4 bases, the J end lost 8 bases, and 23 bases lay between the germline ends. Germline values: CDR1 SNHLY, CDR2 FYNNEI. The CDR3 is 17 amino acids. The CDR3: CASSALPLTASSEKLFF. CDR3 bases: TGTGCCAGCAGTGCACTGCCCCTGACAGCGAGTAGCGAAAAACTGTTTTTT.

This clone was detected only a few times. The gene calls are TRBV6-5 and TRBJ1-1, with D hard to call. CDR3 length: 12 amino acids. Deletions cut 0 bases from V and 11 bases from J, with 10 bases between. The V gene's germline CDR1 is MNHEY and CDR2 SVGAGI. The CDR3 sequence is CASSYSKRMAFF. CDR3 DNA: TGTGCCAGCAGTTACTCGAAGCGAATGGCTTTCTTT.

This rearrangement joins TRBV5-1 to TRBJ1-3; TRBD1 matches 9 bases. The CDR3 totals 17 residues. The J segment lost 0 bases and the V segment lost 3 bases, leaving 7 bases of the junction unmatched. The germline V gene has CDR1 SGHRS and CDR2 YFSETQ. CDR3 sequence (DNA): TGCGCCAGCAGCTCCACCGGGACAGGGAGCTCTGGAAACACCATATATTTT. Amino acid sequence: CASSSTGTGSSGNTIYF.

The chain joins TRBV6-5 to TRBJ2-3; 7 bases are shared with TRBD2. The CDR3 has 14 amino acids. Looked up from germline, CDR1 is MNHEY and CDR2 is SVGAGI. Unmatched junction bases numbered 3, after V lost 3 bases and J lost 3 bases. Here the CDR3 reads CASSYLADTDTQYF. The CDR3 nucleotides read TGTGCCAGCAGTTATCTAGCGGATACAGATACGCAGTATTTT.

The table lists this clone with a count of one. This sequence joins TRBV19 and TRBJ1-5, with a possible D match to TRBD1 (5 bases). Germline V gene sequence: CDR1 LNHDA, CDR2 SQIVND (reference sequence). CDR3 length: 15 residues. Between the trimmed V and J ends, which lost 2 bases and 3 bases, there was a span of 11 bases. The CDR3 nucleotides read TGTGCCAGTAGTATATGGGGAGGGGCCAATCAGCCCCAGCATTTT. Its translation: CASSIWGGANQPQHF.